The clone carrying this T cell receptor (beta chain) showed up just a few times. The sample belongs to a study of blood T cell repertoires in COVID-19. Study-level background: T cells, B-cell-depleted T cells, or PBMCs provided the cDNA or gDNA that served as material.

The repertoire was sequenced with immunoSEQ multiplex PCR; TCRdb's copy has only in-frame clones and lacks some. Here the sample spans tens of thousands of clones, 86% being singletons. This clonotype was obtained from a man over 45 with active or convalescent COVID-19. What was sequenced was peripheral blood.

The CDR3: CASTPDRACYEQYV. The DNA for the CDR3 is TGTGCCAGCACCCCGGACAGGGCCTGCTACGAGCAGTACGTC. The V gene is TRBV27, the J gene TRBJ2-7; 8 bases align to TRBD1. CDR1 is MNHEY, CDR2 SMNVEV, per germline (reference sequence). The V gene end was trimmed by 7 bases and the J gene end by 3 bases; junction bases not matched to a gene: 8. The CDR3 totals 14 residues.